The 18 T cell receptor beta chains listed next were all sequenced from one sample in a study of blood T cell repertoires in COVID-19. TCRdb's copy holds only in-frame clones and misses some; the assay was immunoSEQ multiplex PCR. The table includes tens of thousands of clones, 91% detected once. Source material: peripheral blood. The receptors were sampled from a human donor with active COVID-19. The donor label of this sample is uncertain.

The V gene is TRBV6-2 or TRBV6-3, the J gene TRBJ2-3; TRBD2 agrees at 7 bases. The CDR3 has 16 residues. Germline V lookup: CDR1 MNHEY, CDR2 SVGEGT. The J segment lost 5 bases and the V segment lost 2 bases, leaving 10 bases of the junction unmatched. The CDR3 region is CASSYERDSIKDTQYF. CDR3 coding DNA: TGTGCCAGCAGTTACGAGCGGGATTCAATTAAAGATACGCAGTATTTT.

The chain links TRBV7-9 to TRBJ1-3, with unresolved D. Germline lookup yields CDR1 SEHNR and CDR2 FQNEAQ (reference sequence). V was pared by 1 base and J by 8 bases, with 12 bases between. The CDR3 is made up of 14 amino acids. In nucleotides, the CDR3 is TGTGCCAGCAGCTTAGAAGCCCGCCGGGACACCATATATTTT. This encodes CASSLEARRDTIYF. The full variable domain, rest sourced from reference TRBV7-9 and TRBJ1-3, is DTGVSQNPRHKITKRGQNVTFRCDPISEHNRLYWYRQTLGQGPEFLTYFQNEAQLEKSRLLSDRFSAERPKGSFSTLEIQRTEQGDSAMYLCASSLEARRDTIYFGEGSWLTVV.

V and J are TRBV12-3 or TRBV12-4 and TRBJ1-5; D is uncertain. The CDR3 extends over 12 amino acids. V lost 3 bases and J lost 4, with 4 bases in between. The CDR3 loop reads CASSFANQPQHF. The CDR3 coding sequence is TGTGCCAGCAGTTTTGCGAATCAGCCCCAGCATTTT.

Only a few counts were recorded for this clone. The V gene is TRBV7-9, the J gene TRBJ1-3; TRBD1 is a possible D gene (5 bases). CDR3 size: 15 residues. Germline-derived CDR1 and CDR2 are SEHNR and FQNEAQ (reference sequence). V was trimmed by 1 base and J by 9 bases, leaving 16 bases between them. The CDR3 sequence: CASSLVGQGGGTIYF. The CDR3 DNA is TGTGCCAGCAGCTTAGTAGGGCAGGGTGGTGGCACCATATATTTT.

There are a few counts of this clone. The chain joins TRBV28 to TRBJ1-5, with D possibly being TRBD1 (5 bases). V was clipped by 5 bases and J by 3 bases, with 11 bases between them. The germline V gene has CDR1 MDHEN and CDR2 SYDVKM. The CDR3 has 14 residues. CDR3 sequence reads: CASSNQGLNQPQHF. DNA of the CDR3: TGTGCCAGCAGTAATCAGGGCCTCAATCAGCCCCAGCATTTT.

The CDR3 region has the DNA TGTGCCAGCCAACCGACGGACACCTCGAACACTGAAGCTTTCTTT. Its protein product is CASQPTDTSNTEAFF. The chain recombines TRBV2 with TRBJ1-1, with D perhaps TRBD1 (5 bases). The CDR3 loop spans 15 amino acids. Germline V gives CDR1 SNHLY, CDR2 FYNNEI. Deletions cut 8 bases from V and 1 base from J, with 17 bases between.

The rearrangement links TRBV9 to TRBJ2-2; TRBD2 aligns across 8 bases. Germline CDR1 reads SGDLS; CDR2 reads YYNGEE. J lost 6 bases, V lost 2 bases, and 6 bases had no gene match. The CDR3 length is 15 residues. This CDR3 is CASSVWREVAGELFF. CDR3 coding DNA: TGTGCCAGCAGCGTCTGGCGGGAGGTGGCCGGGGAGCTGTTTTTT.

The rearrangement links TRBV5-4 to TRBJ2-2; 9 nucleotides line up with TRBD2. CDR3 length: 16 residues. V shed 6 bases, J shed 4 bases, and the junction held 10 bases outside the gene matches. The germline CDR1 and CDR2 sequences are SGHNT and YYREEE (reference sequence). The CDR3, as DNA: TGTGCCAGCACCTCTATAGCGGGAGCAGTCACCGGGGAGCTGTTTTTT. Its translation is CASTSIAGAVTGELFF.

The chain uses TRBV11-3 and TRBJ2-3; D perhaps matches TRBD1 (6 bases). The V gene's germline CDR1 is SGHNT and CDR2 YENEEA. Trimming removed 5 bases from V and 1 base from J, with 10 bases in between. This CDR3 has 14 amino acids. The CDR3 DNA sequence: TGTGCCAGCAGCCCCCGACAGGGCACAGATACGCAGTATTTT. Amino acids: CASSPRQGTDTQYF. The entire variable domain, with the rest obtained from reference TRBV11-3 and TRBJ2-3, is as follows: EAGVVQSPRYKIIEKKQPVAFWCNPISGHNTLYWYLQNLGQGPELLIRYENEEAVDDSQLPKDRFSAERLKGVDSTLKIQPAELGDSAVYLCASSPRQGTDTQYFGPGTRLTVL.

This clone has a single count. This chain joins TRBV28 and TRBJ2-7; D is possibly TRBD1 (6 bases). CDR3 length: 15 amino acids. Germline loops: CDR1 MDHEN, CDR2 SYDVKM. With 7 bases removed from V and 5 bases from J, the gap between germline ends came to 21 bases. The DNA for the CDR3 is TGTGCCAGCAACACAGGGAGCGCGACGGGCAACGAGCAGTACTTC. Translation: CASNTGSATGNEQYF.

This clone came up once. The chain uses TRBV7-9 and TRBJ2-5; TRBD1 matches at 12 bases. Germline-derived CDR1 and CDR2 are SEHNR and FQNEAQ (reference sequence). V shed 5 bases and J 7 bases; nucleotides not matched to a gene: 8. CDR3 length: 15 residues. The CDR3 sequence: CASSPRDRGRWTQYF. The CDR3 DNA reads TGTGCCAGCAGCCCCCGGGACAGGGGGCGTTGGACCCAGTACTTC.

The chain employs TRBV7-2 and TRBJ1-2; D is uncertain. Germline V gives CDR1 SGHTA, CDR2 FQGNSA. There are 13 residues in the CDR3. Trimming shortened V by 5 bases and J by 5 bases, and 12 bases separated the two germline ends. CDR3 in DNA: TGTGCCAGCAGCCCGGCGGAAGCGTATGGCTACACCTTC. Its protein product is CASSPAEAYGYTF.

This chain joins TRBV14 and TRBJ1-4; 7 bases map to TRBD1. The germline gives CDR1 SGHDN, CDR2 FVKESK. The CDR3 consists of 13 residues. The J segment lost 8 bases and the V segment lost 7 bases, leaving 7 bases of the junction unmatched. The DNA for the CDR3 is TGTGCCAGCAAGAGGGGGACAGTGGAAAAACTGTTTTTT. Translation gives CASKRGTVEKLFF.

The rearrangement joins TRBV27 to TRBJ2-7, with D perhaps TRBD1 (6 bases). V gave up 1 base and J gave up 7 bases, with 8 bases separating them. Per germline, CDR1 MNHEY and CDR2 SMNVEV (reference sequence). This CDR3 is built from 12 residues. The CDR3 DNA follows: TGTGCCAGCAGTTTATGGGGGCGGGAGCAGTACTTC. It yields the protein CASSLWGREQYF.

The genes are TRBV25-1 and TRBJ2-1; D not resolved. Germline-derived CDR1 and CDR2 are MGHDK and SYGVNS. Trimming stripped 4 bases from V and 2 bases from J, with 6 bases between. This CDR3 contains 13 residues. CDR3 nucleotide sequence: TGTGCCAGCAGTGCCCAGGCCTACAATGAGCAGTTCTTC. Translated: CASSAQAYNEQFF.

The chain joins TRBV5-4 to TRBJ2-7; D is perhaps TRBD1 (5 bases). The CDR3 is 14 amino acids. V gave up 5 bases and J gave up 0 bases, with 12 bases separating them. Per the germline V gene, CDR1 is SGHNT and CDR2 is YYREEE (reference sequence). CDR3: CASRETGDSYEQYF. In DNA form, the CDR3 reads TGTGCCAGCAGAGAAACAGGCGACTCCTACGAGCAGTACTTC.

The J gene is TRBJ1-1, the V gene TRBV15; no firm D call. Germline values: CDR1 LNHNV, CDR2 YYDKDF (reference sequence). This CDR3 has 16 amino acids. V shed 0 bases and J shed 6 bases, with 17 bases lying between them. The CDR3 DNA follows: TGTGCCACCAGCAGAGACGGACTCCTCCTGGGCGCTGAAGCTTTCTTT. Its translation is CATSRDGLLLGAEAFF.

The chain carries TRBV3-1 (or the pseudogene TRBV3-2) and TRBJ2-7; D is perhaps TRBD1 (5 bases). V gave up 5 bases and J gave up 1 base, with 9 bases separating them. Germline CDR1 LGHDT, CDR2 YNNKEL (reference sequence). This CDR3 region has 13 residues. The DNA for the CDR3 is TGTGCCAGCAGCGGTGGGGCGTCCTACGAGCAGTACTTC. This gives the protein CASSGGASYEQYF.